This is a list of T cell receptor beta chains from one sample in a study of identical twins. From the 5' RACE reads, TCRdb called clonotypes with MiXCR, one entry per CDR3 protein. The sample holds a few hundred thousand distinct CDR3 sequences; approximately 24% are singletons and the top ten take around 3%. These data are also associated with another study on T cells expressing NK-cell markers.

Sequenced input: CD4+ T cells sorted from blood. The receptors were gathered from a woman aged 18 to 35 in good health. CDR3s include the opening cysteine and the closing phenylalanine or tryptophan. The order of the fields is CDR3 DNA, CDR3 protein, clone size, D gene, V gene, J gene. D genes are given only for firm matches. Rows may omit the clone size; those that give it use once, few, many or a size class.

DNA: TGTGCCACCAGACCCGTCGGGGGACCCAAACAAGAGACCCAGTACTTC
CDR3: CATRPVGGPKQETQYF
size: -
D: -
V: TRBV6-2/TRBV6-3
J: TRBJ2-5

DNA: TGTGCCAGCAGCTATTGGACTAGCGAAGAGACCCAGTACTTC
CDR3: CASSYWTSEETQYF
size: -
D: TRBD2
V: TRBV7-9
J: TRBJ2-5

DNA: TGTGCCAGCAGCGTGACAGGGGGCGCGGGCACTGAAGCTTTCTTT
CDR3: CASSVTGGAGTEAFF
size: -
D: TRBD1
V: TRBV7-3
J: TRBJ1-1

DNA: TGTGCCAGCAGCCGAAACAGGGCAGGGGGTCAGCCCCAGCATTTT
CDR3: CASSRNRAGGQPQHF
size: few
D: TRBD1
V: TRBV6-2/TRBV6-3
J: TRBJ1-5

DNA: TGTGCCACCCTCTCCGGGGCTAGGAGCTCCTACAATGAGCAGTTCTTC
CDR3: CATLSGARSSYNEQFF
size: few
D: -
V: TRBV25-1
J: TRBJ2-1

DNA: TGTGCCAGCAGTCAAAGGGACAGGGCCGAAAAACTGTTTTTT
CDR3: CASSQRDRAEKLFF
size: few
D: TRBD1
V: TRBV3-1
J: TRBJ1-4

DNA: TGCAGTGCTAGGCTGGCGGGGGGGCCGAATACGCAGTATTTT
CDR3: CSARLAGGPNTQYF
size: once
D: TRBD2
V: TRBV20-1
J: TRBJ2-3

DNA: TGTGCCATCAGTCCCGGGGTACCAGTAGGGAATGAGCAGTTCTTC
CDR3: CAISPGVPVGNEQFF
size: -
D: -
V: TRBV10-3
J: TRBJ2-1

DNA: TGCGCCAGCAGACGGACCGGGACAGATACCTACGAGCAGTACTTC
CDR3: CASRRTGTDTYEQYF
size: few
D: TRBD1
V: TRBV10-2
J: TRBJ2-7

DNA: TGTGCCAGCAGCCTATCGGATGGGGATGAGCAGTTCTTC
CDR3: CASSLSDGDEQFF
size: -
D: -
V: TRBV3-1
J: TRBJ2-1

DNA: TGTGCCAGCAGCCGTAGCGGGGGGCAGACCCAGTACTTC
CDR3: CASSRSGGQTQYF
size: -
D: TRBD2
V: TRBV7-2
J: TRBJ2-5

DNA: TGTGCCAGCAGTAGAGCGTATGGCTACACCTTC
CDR3: CASSRAYGYTF
size: -
D: -
V: TRBV12-3/TRBV12-4
J: TRBJ1-2

DNA: TGTGCCAGCAGCCAAGGGGGGGCTCTGGCCGAGCAGTACTTC
CDR3: CASSQGGALAEQYF
size: -
D: -
V: TRBV3-1
J: TRBJ2-7

DNA: TGCAGTGCTTTTCTCGGGACAGGGTCCGATGAGCAGTTCTTC
CDR3: CSAFLGTGSDEQFF
size: few
D: TRBD1
V: TRBV20-1
J: TRBJ2-1